This paragraph covers one TCR beta chain sequence. As to time point: pretreatment peripheral blood. There were between 1 and 8 samples from each patient, taken pretreatment and on-treatment. Profiling relied on immunoSEQ multiplex PCR, and the TCRdb table lists in-frame clones only, not all of them. The sample yields tens of thousands of clones, over 80% seen once. Trimming shortened V by 0 bases and J by 5 bases, and 8 bases separated the two germline ends. The CDR3 sequence is 13 residues long. CDR1 is SGDLS, CDR2 YYNGEE, per germline. This sample is part of a study of PD-L1 blockade in urothelial cancer.

The source of this sequence is a man in his 60s with urothelial cancer. The V call is TRBV9, the J call TRBJ1-1, with D unclear. The sequencing used PBMCs, collected around atezolizumab (anti-PD-L1) treatment. The CDR3 region is CASSVDQRTEAFF. As DNA, the CDR3 is TGTGCCAGCAGCGTAGATCAGCGAACTGAAGCTTTCTTT.